This record looks at one T cell receptor (beta chain) sequence and its context. Its antigen is not known. Other DNA sequences in the sample encode the same CDR3. These data are taken from a study of vaccination effects on CD4 cells after COVID-19. TCRdb's table, derived via immunoSEQ multiplex PCR, lists solely in-frame clones and lacks some. The data hold around 47,000 clones, with 72% observed a single time. Germline CDR1 SGHTA, CDR2 FQGNSA. CDR3 length: 15 residues. The V and J ends lost 1 base and 4 bases respectively, with 13 bases between them. CD4+ T cell isolation took place after 10 days of culture. Either the BNT162b2 or mRNA-1273 vaccine was given to participants in two doses. Vaccine recipients lacked prior SARS-CoV-2 infection and had negative nucleocapsid antibodies. Cultures got half-medium changes with IL-2 on days 3 and 7.

The sequencing used CD4+ T cells from PBMCs cultured without peptide, collected after COVID-19 vaccination. This sequence was found in a human donor who received a COVID-19 vaccine. This sequence joins TRBV7-2 and TRBJ1-2; D remains ambiguous. The chain's CDR3 is CASSLDGAAGYGYTF. In nucleotides, the CDR3 is TGTGCCAGCAGCTTAGACGGAGCCGCAGGCTATGGCTACACCTTC.